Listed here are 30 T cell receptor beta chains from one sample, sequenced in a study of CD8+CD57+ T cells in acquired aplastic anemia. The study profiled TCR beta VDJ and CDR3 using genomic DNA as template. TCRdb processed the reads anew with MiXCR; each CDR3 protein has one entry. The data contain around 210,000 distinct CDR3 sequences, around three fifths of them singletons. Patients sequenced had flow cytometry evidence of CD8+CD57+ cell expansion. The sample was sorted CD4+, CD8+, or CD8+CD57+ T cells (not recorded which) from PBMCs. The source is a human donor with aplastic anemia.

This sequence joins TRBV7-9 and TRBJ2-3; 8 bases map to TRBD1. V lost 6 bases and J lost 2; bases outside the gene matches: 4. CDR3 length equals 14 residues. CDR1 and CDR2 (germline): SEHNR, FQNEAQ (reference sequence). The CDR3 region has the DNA TGTGCCAGCAGTCCGGGACAGGACACAGATACGCAGTATTTT. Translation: CASSPGQDTDTQYF.

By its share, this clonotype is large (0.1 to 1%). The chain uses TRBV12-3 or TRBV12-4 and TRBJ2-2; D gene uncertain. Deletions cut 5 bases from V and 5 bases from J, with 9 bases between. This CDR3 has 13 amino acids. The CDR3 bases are TGTGCCAGCAGTCTGAACCCTACCGGGGAGCTGTTTTTT. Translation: CASSLNPTGELFF.

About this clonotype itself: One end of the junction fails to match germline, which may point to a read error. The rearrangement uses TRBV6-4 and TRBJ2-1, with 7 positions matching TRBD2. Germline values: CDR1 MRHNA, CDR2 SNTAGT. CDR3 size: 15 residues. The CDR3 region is CATSEGGGGGNDQFF. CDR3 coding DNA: TGTGCCACCTCGGAGGGCGGCGGGGGTGGCAATGATCAGTTCTTC.

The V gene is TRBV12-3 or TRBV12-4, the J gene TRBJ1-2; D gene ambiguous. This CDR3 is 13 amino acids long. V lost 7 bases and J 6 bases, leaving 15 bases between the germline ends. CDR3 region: CASTLVNRDGYTF. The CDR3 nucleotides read TGTGCCAGCACCCTAGTCAACAGAGATGGCTACACCTTC.

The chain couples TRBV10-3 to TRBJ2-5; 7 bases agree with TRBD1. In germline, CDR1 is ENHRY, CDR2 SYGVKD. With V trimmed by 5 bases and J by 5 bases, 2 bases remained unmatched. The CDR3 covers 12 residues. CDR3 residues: CAISQGDETQYF. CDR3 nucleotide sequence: TGTGCCATCAGTCAGGGGGATGAGACCCAGTACTTC.

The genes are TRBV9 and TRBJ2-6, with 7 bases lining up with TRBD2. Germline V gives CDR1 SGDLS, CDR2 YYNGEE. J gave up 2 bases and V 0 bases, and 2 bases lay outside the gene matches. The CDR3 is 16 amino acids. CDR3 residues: CASSVGGGAGANVLTF. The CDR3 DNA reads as TGTGCCAGCAGCGTAGGCGGGGGAGCTGGGGCCAACGTCCTGACTTTC.

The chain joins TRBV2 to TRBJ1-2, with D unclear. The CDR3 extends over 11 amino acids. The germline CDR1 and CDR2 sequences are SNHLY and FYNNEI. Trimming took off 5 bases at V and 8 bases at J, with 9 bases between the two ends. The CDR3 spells CASSSVWGYTF. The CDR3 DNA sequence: TGTGCCAGCAGTTCGGTATGGGGCTACACCTTC.

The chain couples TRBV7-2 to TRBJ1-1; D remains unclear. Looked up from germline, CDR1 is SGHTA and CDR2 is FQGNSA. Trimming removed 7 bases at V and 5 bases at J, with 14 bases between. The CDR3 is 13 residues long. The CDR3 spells CASTLSGGTEAFF. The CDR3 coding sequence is TGTGCCAGCACCCTGTCGGGAGGGACTGAAGCTTTCTTT.

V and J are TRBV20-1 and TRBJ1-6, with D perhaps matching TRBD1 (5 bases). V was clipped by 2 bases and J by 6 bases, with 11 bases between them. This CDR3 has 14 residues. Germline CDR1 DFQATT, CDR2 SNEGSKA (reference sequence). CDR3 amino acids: CSARLGRFNSPLHF. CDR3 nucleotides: TGCAGTGCTAGATTGGGACGGTTTAATTCACCCCTCCACTTT.

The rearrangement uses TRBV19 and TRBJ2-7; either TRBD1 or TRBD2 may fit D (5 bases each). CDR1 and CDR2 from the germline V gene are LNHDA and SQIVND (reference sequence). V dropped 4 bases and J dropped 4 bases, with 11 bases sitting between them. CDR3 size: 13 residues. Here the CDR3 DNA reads TGTGCCAGTAGTACGCCTTGGGGGTACGAGCAGTACTTC. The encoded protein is CASSTPWGYEQYF.

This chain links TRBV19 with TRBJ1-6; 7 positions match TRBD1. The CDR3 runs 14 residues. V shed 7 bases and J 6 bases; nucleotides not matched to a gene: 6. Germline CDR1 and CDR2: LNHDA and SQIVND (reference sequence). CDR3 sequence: CASTPGQFNSPLHF. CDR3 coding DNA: TGTGCCAGTACCCCGGGACAGTTTAATTCACCCCTCCACTTT.

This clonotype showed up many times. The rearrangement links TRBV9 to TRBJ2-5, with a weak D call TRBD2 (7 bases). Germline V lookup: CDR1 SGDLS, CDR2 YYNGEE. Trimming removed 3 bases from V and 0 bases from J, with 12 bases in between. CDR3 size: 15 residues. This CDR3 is CASSGGGHYQETQYF. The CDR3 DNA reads TGTGCCAGCAGCGGGGGGGGACACTACCAAGAGACCCAGTACTTC.

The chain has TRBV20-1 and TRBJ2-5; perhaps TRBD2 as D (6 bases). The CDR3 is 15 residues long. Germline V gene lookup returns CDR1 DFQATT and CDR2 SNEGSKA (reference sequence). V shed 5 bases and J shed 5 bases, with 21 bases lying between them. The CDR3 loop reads CSAGSGLISSETQYF. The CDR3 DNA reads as TGCAGTGCTGGTAGCGGCCTCATCTCTTCGGAGACCCAGTACTTC.

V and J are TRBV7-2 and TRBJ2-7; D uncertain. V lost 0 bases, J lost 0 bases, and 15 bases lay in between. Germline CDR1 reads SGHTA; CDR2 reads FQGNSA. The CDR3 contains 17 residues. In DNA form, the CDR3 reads TGTGCCAGCAGCTTAGCTTCGGGTCGACCGGCCTCCTACGAGCAGTACTTC. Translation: CASSLASGRPASYEQYF.

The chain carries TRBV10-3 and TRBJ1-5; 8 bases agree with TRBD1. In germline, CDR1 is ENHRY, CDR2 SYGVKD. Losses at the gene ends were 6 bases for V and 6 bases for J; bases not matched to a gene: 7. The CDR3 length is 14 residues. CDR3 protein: CAIRQTGDSQPQHF. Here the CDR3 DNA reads TGTGCCATCAGACAGACAGGGGACTCTCAGCCCCAGCATTTT.

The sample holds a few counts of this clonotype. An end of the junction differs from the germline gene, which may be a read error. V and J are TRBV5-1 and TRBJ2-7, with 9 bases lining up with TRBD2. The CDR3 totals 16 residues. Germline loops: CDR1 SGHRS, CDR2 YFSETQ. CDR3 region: CASSLGAGGPQGEQYF. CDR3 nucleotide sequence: TGTGCCAGCAGCTTAGGAGCGGGAGGACCCCAGGGGGAGCAGTACTTC.

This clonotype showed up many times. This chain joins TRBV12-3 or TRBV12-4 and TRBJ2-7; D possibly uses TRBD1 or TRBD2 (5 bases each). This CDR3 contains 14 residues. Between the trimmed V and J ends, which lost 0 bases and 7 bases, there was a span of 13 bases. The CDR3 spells CASSLARDLREQYF. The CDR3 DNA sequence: TGTGCCAGCAGTTTAGCCCGGGACCTCCGGGAGCAGTACTTC.

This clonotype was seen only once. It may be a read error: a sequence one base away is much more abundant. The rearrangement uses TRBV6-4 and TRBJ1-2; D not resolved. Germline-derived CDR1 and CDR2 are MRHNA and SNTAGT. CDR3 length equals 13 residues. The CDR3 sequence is CSSSEDGNYGYTF. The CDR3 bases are TGTTCCAGCAGTGAGGACGGTAACTATGGCTACACCTTC.

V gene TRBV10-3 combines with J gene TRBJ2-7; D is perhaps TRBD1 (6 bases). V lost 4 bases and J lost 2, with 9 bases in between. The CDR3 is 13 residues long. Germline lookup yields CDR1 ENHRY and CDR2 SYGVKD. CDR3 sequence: CAISVNRAYEQYF. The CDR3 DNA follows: TGTGCCATCAGTGTAAACAGGGCCTACGAGCAGTACTTC.

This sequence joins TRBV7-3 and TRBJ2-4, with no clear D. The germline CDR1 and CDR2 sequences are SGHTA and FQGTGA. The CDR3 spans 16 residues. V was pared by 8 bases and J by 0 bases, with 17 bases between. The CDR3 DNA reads TGTGCCAGCGAAGACGGGCCGGAATTAGCCAAAAACATTCAGTACTTC. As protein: CASEDGPELAKNIQYF.

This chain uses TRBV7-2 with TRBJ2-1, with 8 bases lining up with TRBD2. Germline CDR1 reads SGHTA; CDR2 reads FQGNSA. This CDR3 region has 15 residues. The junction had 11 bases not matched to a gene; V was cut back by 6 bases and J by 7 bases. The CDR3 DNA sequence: TGTGCCAGCAGTTTAAGCGGGAGACGAGGGAATGAGCAGTTCTTC. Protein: CASSLSGRRGNEQFF.

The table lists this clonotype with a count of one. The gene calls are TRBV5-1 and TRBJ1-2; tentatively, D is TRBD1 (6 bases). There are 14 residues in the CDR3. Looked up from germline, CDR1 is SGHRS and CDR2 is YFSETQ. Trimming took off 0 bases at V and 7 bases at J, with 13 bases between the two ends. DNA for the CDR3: TGCGCCAGCAGCTTGGATCAGGGGAGCGCTGGCTACACCTTC. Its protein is CASSLDQGSAGYTF.

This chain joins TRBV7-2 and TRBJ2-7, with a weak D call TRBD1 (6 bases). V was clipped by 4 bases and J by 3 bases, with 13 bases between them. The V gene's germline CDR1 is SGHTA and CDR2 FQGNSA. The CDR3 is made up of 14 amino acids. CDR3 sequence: CASSSPGQDYEQYF. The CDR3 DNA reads TGTGCCAGCAGCTCACCGGGACAAGACTACGAGCAGTACTTC.

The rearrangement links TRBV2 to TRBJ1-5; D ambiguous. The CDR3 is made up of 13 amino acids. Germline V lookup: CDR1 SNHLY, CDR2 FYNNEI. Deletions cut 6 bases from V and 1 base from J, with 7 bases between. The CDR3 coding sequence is TGTGCCAGCAGGTCAGGCAGCAATCAGCCCCAGCATTTT. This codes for CASRSGSNQPQHF.

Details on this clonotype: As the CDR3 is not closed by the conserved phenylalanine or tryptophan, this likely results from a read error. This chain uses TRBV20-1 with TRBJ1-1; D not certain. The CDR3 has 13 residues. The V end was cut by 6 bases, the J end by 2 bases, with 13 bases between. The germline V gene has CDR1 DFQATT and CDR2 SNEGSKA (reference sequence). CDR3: CSAGGRVNTEAFS. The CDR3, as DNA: TGCAGTGCGGGAGGGAGGGTCAACACTGAAGCTTTCTCT.

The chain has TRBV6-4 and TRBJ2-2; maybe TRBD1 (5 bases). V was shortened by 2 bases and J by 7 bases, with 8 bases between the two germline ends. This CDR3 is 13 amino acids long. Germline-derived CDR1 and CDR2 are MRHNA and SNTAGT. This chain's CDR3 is CASSDAGIGELFF. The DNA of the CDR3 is TGTGCCAGCAGTGACGCAGGGATCGGGGAGCTGTTTTTT.

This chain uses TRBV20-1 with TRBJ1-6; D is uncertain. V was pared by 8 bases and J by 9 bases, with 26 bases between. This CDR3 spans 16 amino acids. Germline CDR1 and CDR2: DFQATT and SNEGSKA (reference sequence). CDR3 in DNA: TGCAGTCCCAGAGCGGAGAGAAAGGGAACCGGTTCACCCCTCCACTTT. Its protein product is CSPRAERKGTGSPLHF.

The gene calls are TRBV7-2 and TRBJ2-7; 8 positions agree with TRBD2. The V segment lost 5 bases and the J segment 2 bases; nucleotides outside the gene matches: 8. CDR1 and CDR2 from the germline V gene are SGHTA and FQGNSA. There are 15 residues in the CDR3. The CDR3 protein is CASSQQGLVPYEQYF. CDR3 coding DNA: TGTGCCAGCAGCCAACAGGGACTAGTCCCCTACGAGCAGTACTTC.

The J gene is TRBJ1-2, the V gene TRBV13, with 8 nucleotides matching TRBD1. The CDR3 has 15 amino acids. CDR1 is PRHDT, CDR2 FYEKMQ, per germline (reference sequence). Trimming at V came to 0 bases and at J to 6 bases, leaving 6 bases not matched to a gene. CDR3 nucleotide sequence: TGTGCCAGCAGCTTAGGTTCAGGGGGCAAGGATGGCTACACCTTC. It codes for CASSLGSGGKDGYTF.

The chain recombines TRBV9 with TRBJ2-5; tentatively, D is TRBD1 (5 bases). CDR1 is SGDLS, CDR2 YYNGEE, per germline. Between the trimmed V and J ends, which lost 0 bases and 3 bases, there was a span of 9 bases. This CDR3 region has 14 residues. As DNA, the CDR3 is TGTGCCAGCAGCGTAGAATACAGGAAAGAGACCCAGTACTTC. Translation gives CASSVEYRKETQYF.